What follows is one T cell receptor beta chain and its context. Its antigen is currently unknown. There are 13 residues in the CDR3. Germline loops: CDR1 MNHEY, CDR2 SMNVEV (reference sequence). The V gene end was trimmed by 3 bases and the J gene end by 2 bases; junction bases not matched to a gene: 1. Assay used: immunoSEQ multiplex PCR; TCRdb lists only in-frame clones, some missing. This sample yields about 62,000 clones, of which about 92% are seen a single time; around 15% belongs to the top ten. The data were taken from a study of OX40 agonist ivuxolimab in advanced cancers. Across the whole study: Allowance was made for prior anti-PD-1, anti-PD-L1 or anti-CTLA-4 therapy, and 40% had some. Three patients showed partial responses: one hepatocellular carcinoma and two cutaneous melanoma cases. Overall study results and limits: Fewer expanded clones were found on average in CD4+ than in CD8+ T cells.

The material was CD4+ or CD8+ T cells sorted from blood, obtained in a trial of the OX40 agonist ivuxolimab. V is TRBV27 and J is TRBJ2-7; 7 bases agree with TRBD2. The sequence came from an adult with an advanced solid tumor such as melanoma, head and neck, liver or kidney cancer. Here the CDR3 DNA reads TGTGCCAGCAGTTTTGGGAGGGCCTACGAGCAGTACTTC. As protein: CASSFGRAYEQYF.